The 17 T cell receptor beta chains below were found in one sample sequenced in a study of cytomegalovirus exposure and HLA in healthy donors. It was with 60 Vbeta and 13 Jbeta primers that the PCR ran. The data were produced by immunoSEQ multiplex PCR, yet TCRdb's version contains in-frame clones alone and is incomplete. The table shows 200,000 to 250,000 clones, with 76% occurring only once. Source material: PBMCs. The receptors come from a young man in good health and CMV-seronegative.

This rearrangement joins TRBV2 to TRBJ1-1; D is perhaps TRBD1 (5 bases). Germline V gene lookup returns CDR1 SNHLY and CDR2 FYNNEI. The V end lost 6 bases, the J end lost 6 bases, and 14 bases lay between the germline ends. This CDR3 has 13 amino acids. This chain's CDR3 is CASRPTGVAEAFF. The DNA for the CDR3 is TGTGCCAGCAGACCCACGGGGGTTGCTGAAGCTTTCTTT.

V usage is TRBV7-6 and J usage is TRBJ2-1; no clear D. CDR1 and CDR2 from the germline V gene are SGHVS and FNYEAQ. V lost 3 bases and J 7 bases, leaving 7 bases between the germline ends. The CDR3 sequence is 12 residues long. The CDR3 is CASSFPSNEQFF. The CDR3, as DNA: TGTGCCAGCAGCTTCCCCAGTAATGAGCAGTTCTTC.

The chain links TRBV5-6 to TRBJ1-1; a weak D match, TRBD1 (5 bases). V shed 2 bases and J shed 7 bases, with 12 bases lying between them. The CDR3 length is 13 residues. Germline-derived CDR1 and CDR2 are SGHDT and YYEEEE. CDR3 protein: CASSFLGGGEAFF. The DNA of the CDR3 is TGTGCCAGCAGCTTTCTCGGGGGGGGTGAAGCTTTCTTT. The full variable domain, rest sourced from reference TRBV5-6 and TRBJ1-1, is DAGVTQSPTHLIKTRGQQVTLRCSPKSGHDTVSWYQQALGQGPQFIFQYYEEEERQRGNFPDRFSGHQFPNYSSELNVNALLLGDSALYLCASSFLGGGEAFFGQGTRLTVV.

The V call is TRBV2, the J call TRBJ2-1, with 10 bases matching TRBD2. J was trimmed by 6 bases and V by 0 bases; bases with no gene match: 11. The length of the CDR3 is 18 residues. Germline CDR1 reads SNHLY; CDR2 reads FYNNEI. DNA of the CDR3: TGTGCCAGCAGTGAAGCCAAAAGGCTAGCGGGAGACCGCAATGAGCAGTTCTTC. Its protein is CASSEAKRLAGDRNEQFF. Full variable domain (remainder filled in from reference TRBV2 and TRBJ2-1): EPEVTQTPSHQVTQMGQEVILRCVPISNHLYFYWYRQILGQKVEFLVSFYNNEISEKSEIFDDQFSVERPDGSNFTLKIRSTKLEDSAMYFCASSEAKRLAGDRNEQFFGPGTRLTVL.

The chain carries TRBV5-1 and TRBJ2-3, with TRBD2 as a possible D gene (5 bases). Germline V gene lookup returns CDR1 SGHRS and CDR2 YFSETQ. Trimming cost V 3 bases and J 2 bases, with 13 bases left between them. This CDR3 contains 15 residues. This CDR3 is CASSYRTSLTDTQYF. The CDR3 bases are TGCGCCAGCAGCTATCGGACTTCTCTCACAGATACGCAGTATTTT.

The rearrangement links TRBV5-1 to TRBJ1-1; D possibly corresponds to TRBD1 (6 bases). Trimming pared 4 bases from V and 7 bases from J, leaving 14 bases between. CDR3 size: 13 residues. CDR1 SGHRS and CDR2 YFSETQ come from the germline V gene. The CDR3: CASSPLTGIEAFF. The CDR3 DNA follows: TGCGCCAGCAGCCCATTAACAGGGATTGAAGCTTTCTTT.

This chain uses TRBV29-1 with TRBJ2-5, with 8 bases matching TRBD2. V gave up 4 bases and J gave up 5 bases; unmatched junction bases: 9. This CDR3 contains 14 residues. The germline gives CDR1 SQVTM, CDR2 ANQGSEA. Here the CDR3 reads CSVASGGGMETQYF. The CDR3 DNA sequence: TGCAGCGTTGCGTCCGGGGGGGGGATGGAGACCCAGTACTTC.

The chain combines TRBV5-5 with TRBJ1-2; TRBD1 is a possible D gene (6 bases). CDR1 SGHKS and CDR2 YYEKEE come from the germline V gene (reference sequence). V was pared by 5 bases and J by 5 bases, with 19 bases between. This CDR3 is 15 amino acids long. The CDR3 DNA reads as TGTGCCAGCAGTACAGAACAGGGCTCTTTTTATGGCTACACCTTC. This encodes CASSTEQGSFYGYTF.

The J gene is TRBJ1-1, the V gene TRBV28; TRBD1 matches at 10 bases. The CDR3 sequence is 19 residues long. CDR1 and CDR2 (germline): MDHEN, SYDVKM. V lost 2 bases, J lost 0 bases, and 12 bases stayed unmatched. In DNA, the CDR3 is TGTGCCAGCAGTTTACCCCTCTTTCCGGGACAGGGGTTGAACACTGAAGCTTTCTTT. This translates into CASSLPLFPGQGLNTEAFF.

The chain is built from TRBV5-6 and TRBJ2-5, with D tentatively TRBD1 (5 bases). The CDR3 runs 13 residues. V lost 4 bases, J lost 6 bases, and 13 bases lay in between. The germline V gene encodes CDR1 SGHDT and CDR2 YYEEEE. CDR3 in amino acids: CASSLGHPQTQYF. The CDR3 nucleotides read TGTGCCAGCAGCCTTGGACACCCCCAGACCCAGTACTTC.

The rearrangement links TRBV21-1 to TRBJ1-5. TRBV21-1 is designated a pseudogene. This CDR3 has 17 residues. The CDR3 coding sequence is TGTGCCAGCAGCAAAAGTGCCGGGGGTGAAAGCAATCAGCCCCAGCATTTT. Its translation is CASSKSAGGESNQPQHF.

In nucleotides, the CDR3 is TGTGCCAGCAGAACAGGACATTCGGGACAGGGGTTCGAGCAGTACTTC. Translation gives CASRTGHSGQGFEQYF. The V gene is TRBV28, the J gene TRBJ2-7; TRBD1 matches at 10 bases. V shed 6 bases and J 6 bases; nucleotides not matched to a gene: 14. Germline V gives CDR1 MDHEN, CDR2 SYDVKM. This CDR3 contains 16 residues.

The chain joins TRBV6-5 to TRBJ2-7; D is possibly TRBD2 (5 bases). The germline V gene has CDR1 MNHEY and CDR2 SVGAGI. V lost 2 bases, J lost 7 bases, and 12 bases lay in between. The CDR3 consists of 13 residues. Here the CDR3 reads CASSYVGRGEQYF. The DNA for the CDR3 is TGTGCCAGCAGTTACGTGGGGAGAGGGGAGCAGTACTTC.

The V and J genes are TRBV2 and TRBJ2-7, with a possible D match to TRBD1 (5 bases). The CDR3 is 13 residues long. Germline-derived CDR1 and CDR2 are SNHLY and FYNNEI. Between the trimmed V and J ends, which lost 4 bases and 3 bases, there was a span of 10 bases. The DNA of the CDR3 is TGTGCCAGCAGTGGCCTGGACAACTACGAGCAGTACTTC. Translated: CASSGLDNYEQYF.

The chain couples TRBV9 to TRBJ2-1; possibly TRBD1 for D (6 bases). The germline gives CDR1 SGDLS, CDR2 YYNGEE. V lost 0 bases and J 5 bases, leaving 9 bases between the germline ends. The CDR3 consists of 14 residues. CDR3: CASSVGGTNNEQFF. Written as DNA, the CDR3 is TGTGCCAGCAGCGTAGGTGGGACAAACAATGAGCAGTTCTTC.

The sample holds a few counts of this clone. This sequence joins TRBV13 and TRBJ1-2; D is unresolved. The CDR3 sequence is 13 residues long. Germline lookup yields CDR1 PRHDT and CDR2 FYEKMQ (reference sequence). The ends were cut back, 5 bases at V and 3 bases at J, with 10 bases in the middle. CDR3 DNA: TGTGCCAGCAGCCCGCAAGACTACTATGGCTACACCTTC. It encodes CASSPQDYYGYTF.

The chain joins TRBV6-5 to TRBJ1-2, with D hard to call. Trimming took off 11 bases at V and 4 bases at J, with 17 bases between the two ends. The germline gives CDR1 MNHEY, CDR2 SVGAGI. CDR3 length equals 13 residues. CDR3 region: CAVSPGKLYGYTF. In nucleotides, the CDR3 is TGTGCCGTTTCGCCGGGAAAACTCTATGGCTACACCTTC.